A single sample is the source of the 13 T cell receptor beta chains below, sequenced in a study of cytomegalovirus exposure and HLA in healthy donors. With 60 Vbeta and 13 Jbeta primers, the PCR was carried out. Produced via immunoSEQ multiplex PCR; TCRdb's table is partial and in-frame only. The table lists about 130,000 clones, 8% to 11% of them singletons. Sequenced input: PBMCs. These TCRs come from a woman younger than 30 in good health and CMV-seropositive.

This clone was detected a few times. The chain recombines TRBV13 with TRBJ2-1; D gene unclear. The ends were cut back, 3 bases at V and 4 bases at J, with 10 bases in the middle. The CDR3 length is 14 residues. Germline CDR1 PRHDT, CDR2 FYEKMQ (reference sequence). CDR3 DNA: TGTGCCAGCAGCTTCAACTCTAAGTACAATGAGCAGTTCTTC. The encoded protein is CASSFNSKYNEQFF. The variable domain in full, completed from reference TRBV13 and TRBJ2-1, reads AAGVIQSPRHLIKEKRETATLKCYPIPRHDTVYWYQQGPGQDPQFLISFYEKMQSDKGSIPDRFSAQQFSDYHSELNMSSLELGDSALYFCASSFNSKYNEQFFGPGTRLTVL.

The chain couples TRBV12-5 to TRBJ2-6, with 8 bases fitting TRBD1. CDR1 and CDR2 (germline): LGHNT, FRNRAP. With V trimmed by 1 base and J by 4 bases, 6 bases remained unmatched. This CDR3 is built from 17 residues. The CDR3 region is CASGLDWTGTGANVLTF. The CDR3 coding sequence is TGTGCTAGTGGTTTGGACTGGACAGGGACCGGGGCCAACGTCCTGACTTTC.

The chain recombines TRBV6-5 with TRBJ2-1; 10 nucleotides agree with TRBD2. CDR3 length: 16 residues. Germline trimming cut 2 bases from V and 9 bases from J; bases unmatched to any gene: 10. In germline, CDR1 is MNHEY, CDR2 SVGAGI. CDR3 bases: TGTGCCAGCAGTTACGGTCCAGCGGGAGGGCCGGTTGAGCAGTTCTTC. Translated, it gives CASSYGPAGGPVEQFF.

This clone has only a few counts. This chain joins TRBV11-2 and TRBJ1-3; maybe TRBD1 (5 bases). The CDR3 contains 14 residues. Germline CDR1 and CDR2: SGHAT and FQNNGV. Trimming removed 5 bases from V and 0 bases from J, with 8 bases in between. This CDR3 reads CASSLTDSGNTIYF. The CDR3 nucleotides are TGTGCCAGCAGCCTGACAGACTCTGGAAACACCATATATTTT. The full variable domain, completed using reference TRBV11-2 and TRBJ1-3, is EAGVAQSPRYKIIEKRQSVAFWCNPISGHATLYWYQQILGQGPKLLIQFQNNGVVDDSQLPKDRFSAERLKGVDSTLKIQPAKLEDSAVYLCASSLTDSGNTIYFGEGSWLTVV.

The genes are TRBV7-3 and TRBJ2-5; tentatively, D is TRBD1 (6 bases). The V and J ends lost 5 bases and 4 bases respectively, with 11 bases between them. Germline values: CDR1 SGHTA, CDR2 FQGTGA. CDR3 length: 13 amino acids. The chain's CDR3 is CASSPGTTETQYF. The CDR3 DNA follows: TGTGCCAGCAGCCCCGGGACAACAGAGACCCAGTACTTC.

This clone was seen only a few times. The V gene is TRBV15, the J gene TRBJ2-1, with 9 bases fitting TRBD2. From germline, CDR1 is LNHNV and CDR2 YYDKDF (reference sequence). J lost 9 bases, V lost 0 bases, and 6 bases had no gene match. This CDR3 spans 15 amino acids. For the CDR3, the DNA is TGTGCCACCAGCAGAGAACAGGTAGCGGGAGTTGAGCAGTTCTTC. This encodes CATSREQVAGVEQFF.

V usage is TRBV13 and J usage is TRBJ2-7, with D hard to call. This CDR3 has 12 residues. V was pared by 5 bases and J by 0 bases, with 5 bases between. From germline, CDR1 is PRHDT and CDR2 FYEKMQ (reference sequence). Here the CDR3 DNA reads TGTGCCAGCAGCCGGAGCTCCTACGAGCAGTACTTC. Protein product: CASSRSSYEQYF.

This chain connects TRBV5-1 to TRBJ2-7; 12 bases map to TRBD2. CDR1 SGHRS and CDR2 YFSETQ come from the germline V gene. V trimming: 4 bases; J trimming: 6 bases; junction bases outside the gene matches: 23. This CDR3 comprises 20 residues. CDR3 amino acids: CASSHSRPLTSGSFTFEQYF. DNA for the CDR3: TGCGCCAGCAGCCACTCCCGGCCTTTGACTAGCGGGAGTTTTACGTTCGAGCAGTACTTC.

The chain recombines TRBV30 with TRBJ2-7; D not certain. V lost 0 bases and J lost 3, with 3 bases in between. CDR1 and CDR2 (germline): GTSNPN, SVGIG (reference sequence). The CDR3 totals 11 residues. The DNA for the CDR3 is TGTGCCTGGAGTGTGTACTACGAGCAGTACTTC. Translating it yields CAWSVYYEQYF.

This clone was counted a few times. This rearrangement joins TRBV28 to TRBJ1-1, with 7 bases identical to TRBD1. Trimming at V came to 5 bases and at J to 6 bases, leaving 12 bases not matched to a gene. The CDR3 runs 15 residues. CDR1 MDHEN and CDR2 SYDVKM come from the germline V gene. CDR3 in amino acids: CASSPDREDSAEAFF. The DNA of the CDR3 is TGTGCCAGCAGTCCCGACAGGGAAGACAGCGCTGAAGCTTTCTTT.

This clone was picked up a small number of times. The gene calls are TRBV27 and TRBJ1-5; 7 nucleotides line up with TRBD1. The V segment lost 6 bases and the J segment 6 bases; nucleotides outside the gene matches: 8. The CDR3 totals 14 residues. CDR1 is MNHEY, CDR2 SMNVEV, per germline (reference sequence). CDR3: CASRATGVSQPQHF. CDR3 nucleotide sequence: TGTGCCAGCAGGGCAACAGGGGTTAGTCAGCCCCAGCATTTT.

This chain links TRBV7-2 with TRBJ2-1; 8 positions match TRBD2. The CDR3 is made up of 15 amino acids. CDR1 is SGHTA and CDR2 is FQGNSA in the germline V gene. V shed 5 bases and J 8 bases; nucleotides not matched to a gene: 11. The CDR3: CASSPTTGLGYEQFF. The CDR3 DNA follows: TGTGCCAGCAGCCCTACCACGGGACTAGGATATGAGCAGTTCTTC.

This clone was counted only a few times. V is TRBV9 and J is TRBJ1-1, with D possibly being TRBD1 (5 bases). This CDR3 region has 15 residues. The V gene lost 3 bases and the J gene lost 0 bases, with 12 bases spanning the gap. Germline loops: CDR1 SGDLS, CDR2 YYNGEE. The CDR3 sequence is CASSAWGGVNTEAFF. The CDR3 nucleotides read TGTGCCAGCAGCGCATGGGGCGGAGTGAACACTGAAGCTTTCTTT. Supplemented by reference TRBV9 and TRBJ1-1, the full variable domain reads DSGVTQTPKHLITATGQRVTLRCSPRSGDLSVYWYQQSLDQGLQFLIQYYNGEERAKGNILERFSAQQFPDLHSELNLSSLELGDSALYFCASSAWGGVNTEAFFGQGTRLTVV.